These 8 T cell receptor beta chains were all obtained from the same sample, sequenced in a study of blood T cell repertoires in COVID-19. Measured with immunoSEQ multiplex PCR; TCRdb has only the in-frame clones, and not every one. The sample has about 300,000 clones, roughly 90% seen once. Material: peripheral blood. The receptors derive from a man aged 18 to 30 who had recovered from COVID-19.

The rearrangement joins TRBV7-9 to TRBJ2-1, with 9 bases fitting TRBD2. This CDR3 comprises 15 residues. J gave up 3 bases and V 4 bases, and 4 bases lay outside the gene matches. CDR1 is SEHNR, CDR2 FQNEAQ, per germline (reference sequence). CDR3 amino acids: CASSSAGGLYNEQFF. The CDR3 nucleotides read TGTGCCAGCAGCTCAGCGGGAGGCCTCTACAATGAGCAGTTCTTC.

This rearrangement joins TRBV6-5 to TRBJ1-2; D not resolved. Germline V gives CDR1 MNHEY, CDR2 SVGAGI. V was pared by 2 bases and J by 2 bases, with 9 bases between. CDR3 size: 14 residues. The CDR3 nucleotides read TGTGCCAGCAGTTACCTCCGAGGCAACTATGGCTACACCTTC. Its protein product is CASSYLRGNYGYTF.

The rearrangement links TRBV9 to TRBJ2-1, with TRBD2 identical over 11 bases. The CDR3 length is 16 residues. CDR1 is SGDLS and CDR2 is YYNGEE in the germline V gene. V lost 3 bases and J lost 8; bases outside the gene matches: 10. DNA for the CDR3: TGTGCCAGCAGCGGATTAGCGGGGGGGCCGCGGGATGAGCAGTTCTTC. It specifies CASSGLAGGPRDEQFF.

The chain uses TRBV7-2 and TRBJ1-1; D gene unclear. This CDR3 is 13 amino acids long. CDR1 is SGHTA and CDR2 is FQGNSA in the germline V gene. V was pared by 5 bases and J by 4 bases, with 11 bases between. The DNA for the CDR3 is TGTGCCAGCAGCAAGAACGTGGCCACTGAAGCTTTCTTT. Its protein is CASSKNVATEAFF.

This clone has just a few counts. The chain has TRBV6-5 and TRBJ1-5, with a possible D match to TRBD1 (5 bases). V gave up 6 bases and J gave up 3 bases, with 9 bases separating them. The CDR3 totals 13 residues. CDR1 and CDR2 from the germline V gene are MNHEY and SVGAGI. The CDR3 DNA sequence: TGTGCCAGCAGAGTTGGACACAATCAGCCCCAGCATTTT. This codes for CASRVGHNQPQHF.

V is TRBV11-2 and J is TRBJ2-7; 7 positions match TRBD1. Looked up from germline, CDR1 is SGHAT and CDR2 is FQNNGV. V dropped 5 bases and J dropped 2; count of bases not matched to a gene: 3. There are 13 residues in the CDR3. The CDR3 nucleotides read TGTGCCAGCAGCAATGGACAGGCCTACGAGCAGTACTTC. Protein sequence: CASSNGQAYEQYF. Combining the CDR3 with reference TRBV11-2 and TRBJ2-7 gives the whole variable domain EAGVAQSPRYKIIEKRQSVAFWCNPISGHATLYWYQQILGQGPKLLIQFQNNGVVDDSQLPKDRFSAERLKGVDSTLKIQPAKLEDSAVYLCASSNGQAYEQYFGPGTRLTVT.

This chain joins TRBV7-9 and TRBJ1-2, with a possible D match to TRBD1 (5 bases). Trimming took 6 bases from V and 7 from J, leaving 21 bases between them. This CDR3 is built from 15 residues. Looked up from germline, CDR1 is SEHNR and CDR2 is FQNEAQ (reference sequence). CDR3 nucleotides: TGTGCCAGCAGGTTCGGGGGGGACCACCTATCTGGCTACACCTTC. The encoded protein is CASRFGGDHLSGYTF.

V and J are TRBV29-1 and TRBJ1-1; the match to TRBD1 covers 7 bases. Germline V gene sequence: CDR1 SQVTM, CDR2 ANQGSEA. The CDR3 contains 12 residues. After removal of 7 bases from V and 4 bases from J, the junction contained 6 bases not matched to a gene. The chain's CDR3 is CSAETGSTEAFF. The CDR3 DNA reads as TGCAGCGCCGAGACAGGGAGCACTGAAGCTTTCTTT.